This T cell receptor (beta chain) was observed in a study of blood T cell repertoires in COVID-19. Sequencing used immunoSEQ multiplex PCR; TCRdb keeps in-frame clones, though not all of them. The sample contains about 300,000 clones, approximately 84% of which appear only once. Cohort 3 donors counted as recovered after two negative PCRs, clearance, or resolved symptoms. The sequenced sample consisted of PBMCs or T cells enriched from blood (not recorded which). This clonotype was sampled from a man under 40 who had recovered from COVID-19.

The CDR3 sequence is CASSPGTGAPQETQYF. CDR3 coding DNA: TGTGCCAGCAGCCCTGGGACAGGCGCCCCCCAAGAGACCCAGTACTTC. The chain employs TRBV14 and TRBJ2-5; 8 bases match TRBD1. The CDR3 runs to 16 residues. Germline V CDR1 and CDR2: SGHDN, FVKESK. J lost 1 base, V lost 4 bases, and 8 bases had no gene match.